This T cell receptor (beta chain) was recorded in a study of beta chain features in type 1 diabetes. Overall study context: Sorted cells, some 98,000,000 in number, were examined across all samples.

Findings of the study overall: For patients and controls alike, PCR might favor shorter templates to the same degree. For Type 1 diabetes patients, all four CD4+ subsets carried TCRB CDR3s that were moderately but significantly shorter.

The isolated RNA, all of it, was reverse transcribed, so expressed TCRB transcripts were what got sequenced. Sequencing was performed with immunoSEQ multiplex PCR; in TCRdb, only in-frame clones are kept and a portion is missing. The sample yields around 250,000 clones, more than 65% seen once. Germline CDR1 and CDR2: GTSNPN and SVGIG (reference sequence). The ends lost 0 bases at V and 5 bases at J; junction bases unmatched: 6. CDR3 length: 14 residues. Notes on this clone: The antigen is undetermined.

This sequence originates from a man between 25 and 39 years old in good health. The chain links TRBV30 to TRBJ1-1; 7 positions match TRBD1. Sequenced sample: naive CD4+ T cells from blood. The CDR3 region is CAWSVHRGGTEAFF. The CDR3 DNA sequence: TGTGCCTGGAGTGTACACAGGGGAGGAACTGAAGCTTTCTTT.